This paragraph reports one T cell receptor (beta chain). The data were taken from a study of cytomegalovirus exposure and HLA in healthy donors. In germline, CDR1 is SGHVS, CDR2 FNYEAQ. V dropped 5 bases and J dropped 2; count of bases not matched to a gene: 10. This CDR3 contains 18 residues. PCR was performed using 60 Vbeta and 13 Jbeta primers. The data were produced by immunoSEQ multiplex PCR, yet TCRdb's version contains in-frame clones alone and is incomplete. The table lists under 140,000 clones, 80% to 85% of them singletons. The sequence derives from a woman aged 60-75 years in good health and CMV-seropositive. The sequenced sample consisted of PBMCs. This chain connects TRBV7-6 to TRBJ2-3, with 13 positions matching TRBD2. The CDR3 sequence is CASSPTPGTSGTTDTQYF. As DNA, the CDR3 is TGTGCCAGCAGCCCAACCCCCGGGACTAGCGGGACCACAGATACGCAGTATTTT.